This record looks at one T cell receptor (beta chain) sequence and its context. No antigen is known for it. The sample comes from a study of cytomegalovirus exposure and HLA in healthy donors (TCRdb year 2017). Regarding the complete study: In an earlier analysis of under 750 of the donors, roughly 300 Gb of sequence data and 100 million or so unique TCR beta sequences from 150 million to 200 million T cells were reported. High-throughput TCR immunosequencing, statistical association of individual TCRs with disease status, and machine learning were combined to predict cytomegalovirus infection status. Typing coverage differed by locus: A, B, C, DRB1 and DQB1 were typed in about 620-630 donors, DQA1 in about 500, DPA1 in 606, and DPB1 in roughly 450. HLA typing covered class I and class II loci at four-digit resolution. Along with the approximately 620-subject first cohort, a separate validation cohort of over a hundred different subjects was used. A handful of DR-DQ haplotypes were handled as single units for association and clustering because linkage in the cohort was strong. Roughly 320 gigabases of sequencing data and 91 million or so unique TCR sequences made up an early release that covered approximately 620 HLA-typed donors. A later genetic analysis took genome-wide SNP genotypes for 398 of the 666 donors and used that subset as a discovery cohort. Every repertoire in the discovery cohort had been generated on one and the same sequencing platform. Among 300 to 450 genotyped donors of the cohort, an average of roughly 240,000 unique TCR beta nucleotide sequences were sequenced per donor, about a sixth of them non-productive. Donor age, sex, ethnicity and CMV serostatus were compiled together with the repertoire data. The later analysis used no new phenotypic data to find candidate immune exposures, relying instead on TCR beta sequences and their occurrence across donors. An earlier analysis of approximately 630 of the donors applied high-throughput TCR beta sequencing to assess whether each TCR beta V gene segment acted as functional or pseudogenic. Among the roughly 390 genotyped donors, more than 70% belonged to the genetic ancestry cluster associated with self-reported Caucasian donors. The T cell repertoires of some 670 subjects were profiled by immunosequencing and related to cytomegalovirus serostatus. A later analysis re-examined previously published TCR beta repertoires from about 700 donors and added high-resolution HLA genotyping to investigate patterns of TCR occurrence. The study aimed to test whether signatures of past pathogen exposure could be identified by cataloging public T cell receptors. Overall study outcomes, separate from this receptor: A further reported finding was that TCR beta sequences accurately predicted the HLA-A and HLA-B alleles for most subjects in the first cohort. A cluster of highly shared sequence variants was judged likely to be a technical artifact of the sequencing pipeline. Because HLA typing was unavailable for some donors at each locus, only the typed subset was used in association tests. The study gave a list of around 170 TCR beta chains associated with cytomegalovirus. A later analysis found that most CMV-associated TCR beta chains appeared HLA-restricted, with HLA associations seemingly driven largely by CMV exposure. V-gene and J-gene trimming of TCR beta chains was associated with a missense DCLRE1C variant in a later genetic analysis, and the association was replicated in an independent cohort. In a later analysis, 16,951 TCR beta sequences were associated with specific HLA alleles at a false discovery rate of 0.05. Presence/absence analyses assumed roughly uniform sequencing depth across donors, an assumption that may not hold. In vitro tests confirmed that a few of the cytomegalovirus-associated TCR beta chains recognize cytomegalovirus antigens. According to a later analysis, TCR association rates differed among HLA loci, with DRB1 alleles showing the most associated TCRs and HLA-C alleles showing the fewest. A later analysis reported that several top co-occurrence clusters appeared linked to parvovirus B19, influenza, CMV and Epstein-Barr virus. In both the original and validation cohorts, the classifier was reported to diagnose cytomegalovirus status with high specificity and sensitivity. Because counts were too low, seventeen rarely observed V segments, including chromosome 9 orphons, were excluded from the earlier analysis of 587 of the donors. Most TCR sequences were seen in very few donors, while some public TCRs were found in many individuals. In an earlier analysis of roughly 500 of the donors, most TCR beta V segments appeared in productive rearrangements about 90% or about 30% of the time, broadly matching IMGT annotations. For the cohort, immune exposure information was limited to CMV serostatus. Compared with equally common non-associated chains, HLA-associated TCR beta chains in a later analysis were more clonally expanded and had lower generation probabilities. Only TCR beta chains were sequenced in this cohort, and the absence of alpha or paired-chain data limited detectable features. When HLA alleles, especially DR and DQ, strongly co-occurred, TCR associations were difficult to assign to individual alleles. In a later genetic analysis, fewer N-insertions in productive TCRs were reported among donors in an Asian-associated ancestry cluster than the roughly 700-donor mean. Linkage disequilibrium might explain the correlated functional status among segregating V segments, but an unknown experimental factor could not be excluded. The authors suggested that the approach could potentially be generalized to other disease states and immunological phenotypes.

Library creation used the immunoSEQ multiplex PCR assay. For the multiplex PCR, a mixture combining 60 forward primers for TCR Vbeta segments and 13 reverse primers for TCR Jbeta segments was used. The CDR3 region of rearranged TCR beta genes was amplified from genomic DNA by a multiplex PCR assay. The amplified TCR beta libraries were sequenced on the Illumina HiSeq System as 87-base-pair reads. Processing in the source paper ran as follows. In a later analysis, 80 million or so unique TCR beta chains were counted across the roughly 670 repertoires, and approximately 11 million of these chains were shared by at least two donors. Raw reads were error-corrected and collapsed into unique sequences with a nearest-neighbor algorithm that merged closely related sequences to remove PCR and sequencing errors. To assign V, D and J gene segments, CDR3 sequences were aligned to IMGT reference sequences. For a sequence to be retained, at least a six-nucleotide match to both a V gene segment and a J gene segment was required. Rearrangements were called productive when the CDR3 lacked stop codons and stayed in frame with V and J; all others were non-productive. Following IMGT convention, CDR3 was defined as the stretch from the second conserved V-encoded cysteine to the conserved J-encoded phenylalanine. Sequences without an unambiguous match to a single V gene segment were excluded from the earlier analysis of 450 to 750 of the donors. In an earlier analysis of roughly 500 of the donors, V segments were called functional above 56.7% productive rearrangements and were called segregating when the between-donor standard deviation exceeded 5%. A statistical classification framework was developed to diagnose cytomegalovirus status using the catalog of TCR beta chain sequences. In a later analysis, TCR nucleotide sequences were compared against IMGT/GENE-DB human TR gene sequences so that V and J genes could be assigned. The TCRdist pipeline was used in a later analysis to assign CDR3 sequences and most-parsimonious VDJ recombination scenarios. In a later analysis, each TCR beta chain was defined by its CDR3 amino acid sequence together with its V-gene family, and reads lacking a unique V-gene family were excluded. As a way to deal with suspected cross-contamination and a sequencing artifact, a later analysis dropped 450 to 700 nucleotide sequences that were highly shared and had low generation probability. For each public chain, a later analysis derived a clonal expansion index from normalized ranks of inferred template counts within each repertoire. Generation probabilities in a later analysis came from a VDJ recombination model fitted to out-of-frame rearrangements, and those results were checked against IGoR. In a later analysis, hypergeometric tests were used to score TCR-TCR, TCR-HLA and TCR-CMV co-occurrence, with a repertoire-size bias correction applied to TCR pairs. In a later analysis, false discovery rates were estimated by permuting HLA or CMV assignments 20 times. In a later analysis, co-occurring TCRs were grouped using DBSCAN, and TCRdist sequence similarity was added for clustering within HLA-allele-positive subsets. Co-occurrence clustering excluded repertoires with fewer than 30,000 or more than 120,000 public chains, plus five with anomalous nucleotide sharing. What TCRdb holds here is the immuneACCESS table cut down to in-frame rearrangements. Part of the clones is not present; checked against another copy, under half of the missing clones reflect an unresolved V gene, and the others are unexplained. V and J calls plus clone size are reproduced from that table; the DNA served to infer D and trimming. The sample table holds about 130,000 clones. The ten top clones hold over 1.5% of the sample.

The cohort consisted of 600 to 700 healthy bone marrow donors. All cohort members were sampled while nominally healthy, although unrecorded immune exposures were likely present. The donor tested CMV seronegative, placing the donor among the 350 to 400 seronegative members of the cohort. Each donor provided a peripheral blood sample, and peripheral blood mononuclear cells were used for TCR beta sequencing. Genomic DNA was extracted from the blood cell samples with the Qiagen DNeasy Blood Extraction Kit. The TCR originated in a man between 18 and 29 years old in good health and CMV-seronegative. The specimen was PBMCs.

The CDR3: CASSEWTAGGTEAFF. The nucleotide sequence reads TGTGCCAGCAGCGAATGGACAGCCGGGGGGACTGAAGCTTTCTTT. This chain joins TRBV7-9 to TRBJ1-1, with TRBD1 perhaps the D gene, on 6 matching bases. V is reduced by 5 bases and J by 5 bases, leaving a spacing of 18 bases between them. Reading from cysteine to phenylalanine, the CDR3 counts 15 amino acids. Just the 45-base CDR3 DNA is kept, in frame starting at base 1. The germline V gene (reference sequence) sets CDR1 to SEHNR and CDR2 to FQNEAQ.